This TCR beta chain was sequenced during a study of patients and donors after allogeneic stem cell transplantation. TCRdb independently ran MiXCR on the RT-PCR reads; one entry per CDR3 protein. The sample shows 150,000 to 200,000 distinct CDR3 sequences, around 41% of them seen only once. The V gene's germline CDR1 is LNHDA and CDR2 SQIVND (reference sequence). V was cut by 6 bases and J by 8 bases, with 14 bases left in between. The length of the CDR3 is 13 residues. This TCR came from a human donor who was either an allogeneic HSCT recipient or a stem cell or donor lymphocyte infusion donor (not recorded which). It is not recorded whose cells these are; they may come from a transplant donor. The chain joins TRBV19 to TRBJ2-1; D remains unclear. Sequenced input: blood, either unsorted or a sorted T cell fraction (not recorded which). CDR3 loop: CASSLRVAHEQFF. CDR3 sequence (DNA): TGTGCCAGTAGCCTCCGGGTAGCACATGAGCAGTTCTTC.